A selection of T cell receptor beta chains follows, all from one sample in a study of cytomegalovirus exposure and HLA in healthy donors. Generated by immunoSEQ multiplex PCR, the TCRdb table keeps only in-frame clones and is missing some. The sample records about 160,000 clones, 79% being singletons. Material: PBMCs. Receptors were obtained from a man aged 35-49 years in good health and CMV-seronegative. CDR3s include the opening cysteine and the closing phenylalanine or tryptophan. Fields, in order: J gene, V gene, clone size, D gene, CDR3 protein, CDR3 DNA. The D gene is left open where the match is weak. Not all rows give a size; the values are once, few, many and, for expanded clones, a class.

J: TRBJ1-6
V: TRBV5-6
size: -
D: -
CDR3: CASSVQGRDNSPLHF
DNA: TGTGCCAGCAGCGTACAGGGTAGGGACAATTCACCCCTCCACTTT

J: TRBJ1-1
V: TRBV5-8
size: -
D: TRBD1
CDR3: CASSFSATGGNTEAFF
DNA: TGTGCCAGCAGCTTTTCAGCTACAGGGGGGAACACTGAAGCTTTCTTT

J: TRBJ2-3
V: TRBV7-6
size: once
D: -
CDR3: CASSLGKRKTDTQYF
DNA: TGTGCCAGCAGCTTAGGCAAGCGGAAAACAGATACGCAGTATTTT

J: TRBJ2-6
V: TRBV4-1
size: -
D: -
CDR3: CASSQDRSGANVLTF
DNA: TGCGCCAGCAGCCAAGACCGTTCTGGGGCCAACGTCCTGACTTTC

J: TRBJ2-1
V: TRBV2
size: -
D: TRBD2
CDR3: CASSARGLASHSQFF
DNA: TGTGCCAGCAGTGCCAGGGGACTAGCGTCCCATTCACAGTTCTTC

J: TRBJ2-3
V: TRBV11-1
size: -
D: -
CDR3: CASSLATGTDTQYF
DNA: TGTGCCAGCAGCTTAGCAACGGGCACAGATACGCAGTATTTT

J: TRBJ2-5
V: TRBV29-1
size: few
D: -
CDR3: CSVEGPQGIGETQYF
DNA: TGCAGCGTTGAGGGGCCCCAGGGGATCGGGGAGACCCAGTACTTC

J: TRBJ1-3
V: TRBV5-4
size: -
D: TRBD1
CDR3: CASSLGDRGIGGNTIYF
DNA: TGTGCCAGCAGCTTGGGGGACAGGGGAATTGGTGGAAACACCATATATTTT

J: TRBJ2-3
V: TRBV6-6
size: -
D: TRBD2
CDR3: CASSYGAGATDTQYF
DNA: TGTGCCAGCAGTTACGGAGCGGGAGCCACAGATACGCAGTATTTT

J: TRBJ2-7
V: TRBV28
size: -
D: TRBD1
CDR3: CASSSNRGLPPYEQYF
DNA: TGTGCCAGCAGTTCGAACAGGGGCCTCCCCCCCTACGAGCAGTACTTC

J: TRBJ2-3
V: TRBV29-1
size: few
D: TRBD1
CDR3: CSVDRTGEGADTQYF
DNA: TGCAGCGTTGACCGGACAGGGGAAGGGGCAGATACGCAGTATTTT

J: TRBJ2-7
V: TRBV28
size: -
D: -
CDR3: CASSNYLREQYF
DNA: TGTGCCAGCAGCAACTACCTGAGGGAGCAGTACTTC

J: TRBJ2-3
V: TRBV28
size: -
D: TRBD1
CDR3: CASTQGATGNPSDSLTDTQYF
DNA: TGTGCCAGCACCCAGGGAGCGACAGGGAACCCATCCGACTCACTCACAGATACGCAGTATTTT

J: TRBJ2-3
V: TRBV5-1
size: -
D: TRBD2
CDR3: CASSFGTSGPDTQYF
DNA: TGCGCCAGCAGTTTCGGGACTAGCGGTCCAGATACGCAGTATTTT

J: TRBJ1-4
V: TRBV19
size: -
D: -
CDR3: CASSRGIATNEKLFF
DNA: TGTGCCAGTAGTCGGGGAATTGCAACTAATGAAAAACTGTTTTTT

J: TRBJ1-1
V: TRBV28
size: -
D: -
CDR3: CASSSYMSSEAFF
DNA: TGTGCCAGCAGTTCTTATATGAGCTCTGAAGCTTTCTTT

J: TRBJ2-5
V: TRBV29-1
size: few
D: TRBD2
CDR3: CSVEVGGRVEQYF
DNA: TGCAGCGTTGAGGTGGGCGGGAGAGTTGAGCAGTACTTC

J: TRBJ1-2
V: TRBV7-9
size: -
D: -
CDR3: CASSLGGDGYGYTF
DNA: TGTGCCAGCAGCTTGGGGGGGGACGGCTATGGCTACACCTTC

J: TRBJ2-1
V: TRBV27
size: -
D: TRBD2
CDR3: CASRISSGLGSYNEQFF
DNA: TGTGCCAGCAGGATAAGCTCGGGACTAGGGTCCTACAATGAGCAGTTCTTC

J: TRBJ2-2
V: TRBV7-2
size: few
D: -
CDR3: CASSPTLRTTTGELFF
DNA: TGTGCCAGCAGCCCAACACTTCGCACTACCACCGGGGAGCTGTTTTTT

J: TRBJ1-2
V: TRBV5-1
size: -
D: -
CDR3: CASSFGLSRGYGYTF
DNA: TGCGCCAGCAGCTTTGGGCTATCGAGAGGGTATGGCTACACCTTC

J: TRBJ2-3
V: TRBV7-9
size: -
D: TRBD1
CDR3: CASSPGTGLSTDTQYF
DNA: TGTGCCAGCAGCCCCGGGACAGGCCTCAGCACAGATACGCAGTATTTT

J: TRBJ1-1
V: TRBV30
size: -
D: -
CDR3: CAWRPADTEAFF
DNA: TGTGCCTGGAGGCCAGCGGACACTGAAGCTTTCTTT

J: TRBJ2-7
V: TRBV5-1
size: -
D: TRBD1
CDR3: CASSPGTGLLYEQYF
DNA: TGCGCCAGCAGCCCGGGGACAGGCCTTCTCTACGAGCAGTACTTC

J: TRBJ1-2
V: TRBV10-3
size: -
D: TRBD1
CDR3: CATAPQRDRGNYGYTF
DNA: TGTGCCACCGCCCCTCAGAGGGACAGGGGTAACTATGGCTACACCTTC

J: TRBJ1-1
V: TRBV5-1
size: -
D: -
CDR3: CASSTRGVVNTEAFF
DNA: TGCGCCAGCAGCACTCGGGGAGTAGTGAACACTGAAGCTTTCTTT

J: TRBJ1-2
V: TRBV4-1
size: -
D: -
CDR3: CASSQVRGPNYGYTF
DNA: TGCGCCAGCAGCCAGGTCAGGGGCCCTAACTATGGCTACACCTTC

J: TRBJ1-6
V: TRBV19
size: -
D: -
CDR3: CASSPPGVNNSPLHF
DNA: TGTGCCAGTAGTCCGCCGGGGGTAAATAATTCACCCCTCCACTTT

J: TRBJ2-1
V: TRBV7-9
size: -
D: TRBD2
CDR3: CASSRGGNEQFF
DNA: TGTGCCAGCAGCCGGGGGGGTAACGAGCAGTTCTTC

J: TRBJ2-5
V: TRBV4-2
size: once
D: -
CDR3: CASRKGDYLQETQYF
DNA: TGTGCCAGCAGAAAGGGGGACTATTTACAAGAGACCCAGTACTTC

J: TRBJ2-1
V: TRBV11-3
size: few
D: TRBD2
CDR3: CASSFGTSGNNEQFF
DNA: TGTGCCAGCAGCTTTGGGACTAGCGGTAACAATGAGCAGTTCTTC

J: TRBJ2-7
V: TRBV6-1
size: -
D: -
CDR3: CASRSSQTSYEQYF
DNA: TGTGCCAGCCGCAGCTCCCAGACTTCCTACGAGCAGTACTTC

J: TRBJ1-2
V: TRBV28
size: -
D: TRBD1
CDR3: CAIPQGRYGYTF
DNA: TGTGCCATACCACAGGGGAGGTATGGCTACACCTTC

J: TRBJ2-2
V: TRBV18
size: -
D: -
CDR3: CASSKTGTSANQGLFF
DNA: TGTGCCAGCTCGAAGACAGGAACTAGCGCCAACCAAGGTCTGTTTTTT

J: TRBJ2-1
V: TRBV5-1
size: -
D: TRBD2
CDR3: CASSLGLAGGFPYNEQFF
DNA: TGCGCCAGCAGCTTGGGGCTAGCGGGAGGATTCCCCTACAATGAGCAGTTCTTC

J: TRBJ2-5
V: TRBV19
size: -
D: TRBD2
CDR3: CASSIGGQAGLGETQYF
DNA: TGTGCCAGTAGTATAGGTGGCCAAGCGGGATTGGGCGAGACCCAGTACTTC

J: TRBJ1-3
V: TRBV5-1
size: -
D: -
CDR3: CASSLVPEPGNTIYF
DNA: TGCGCCAGCAGCTTGGTACCCGAGCCTGGAAACACCATATATTTT

J: TRBJ1-4
V: TRBV4-3
size: -
D: -
CDR3: CASSQEVIASNEKLFF
DNA: TGCGCCAGCAGCCAAGAAGTAATCGCGTCTAATGAAAAACTGTTTTTT

J: TRBJ1-4
V: TRBV5-1
size: once
D: -
CDR3: CASSLDRAATNEKLFF
DNA: TGCGCCAGCAGCCTGGACCGAGCTGCAACTAATGAAAAACTGTTTTTT

J: TRBJ2-7
V: TRBV19
size: -
D: TRBD2
CDR3: CASSSGSAFYEQYF
DNA: TGTGCCAGTAGTAGCGGGAGCGCGTTCTACGAGCAGTACTTC

J: TRBJ2-5
V: TRBV4-1
size: -
D: TRBD2
CDR3: CASSKDGGRPQETQYF
DNA: TGCGCCAGCAGCAAAGATGGCGGGAGGCCCCAAGAGACCCAGTACTTC

J: TRBJ2-3
V: TRBV6-5
size: -
D: -
CDR3: CASSDRSGHDTQYF
DNA: TGTGCCAGCAGTGATCGGTCAGGGCACGATACGCAGTATTTT

J: TRBJ2-3
V: TRBV28
size: -
D: -
CDR3: CASSSPDRDTQYF
DNA: TGTGCCAGCAGTTCTCCAGATCGAGATACGCAGTATTTT

J: TRBJ1-5
V: TRBV19
size: -
D: TRBD1
CDR3: CASSSSGTGSRGQPQHF
DNA: TGTGCCAGTAGTTCCTCCGGGACAGGGAGTAGGGGTCAGCCCCAGCATTTT

J: TRBJ1-5
V: TRBV6-6
size: -
D: TRBD1
CDR3: CASSNSKDRGDDPQHF
DNA: TGTGCCAGCAGTAACTCGAAAGACAGGGGAGATGATCCCCAGCATTTT

J: TRBJ2-1
V: TRBV7-8
size: -
D: TRBD2
CDR3: CASSLARASGRKYNEQFF
DNA: TGTGCCAGCAGCTTAGCGCGCGCTAGCGGGAGAAAATACAATGAGCAGTTCTTC

J: TRBJ2-5
V: TRBV7-9
size: few
D: TRBD1
CDR3: CASSPRTTGVQETQYF
DNA: TGTGCCAGCAGCCCGCGAACAACAGGGGTACAAGAGACCCAGTACTTC

J: TRBJ1-4
V: TRBV6-1
size: -
D: -
CDR3: CASSERPPGANEKLFF
DNA: TGTGCCAGCAGTGAAAGGCCACCAGGGGCTAATGAAAAACTGTTTTTT

J: TRBJ2-5
V: TRBV5-5
size: -
D: -
CDR3: CASILYQGTSLQETQYF
DNA: TGTGCCAGCATCCTTTATCAGGGGACGAGCCTCCAAGAGACCCAGTACTTC

J: TRBJ2-5
V: TRBV6-1
size: few
D: TRBD1
CDR3: CASSDPYRGEETQYF
DNA: TGTGCCAGCAGTGATCCCTACAGGGGAGAAGAGACCCAGTACTTC

J: TRBJ2-7
V: TRBV7-9
size: -
D: -
CDR3: CASSLAGGAFYEQYF
DNA: TGTGCCAGCAGCTTAGCGGGGGGAGCATTCTACGAGCAGTACTTC